This is a list of T cell receptor beta chains from one sample in a study of blood T cell repertoires in COVID-19. Here immunoSEQ multiplex PCR was the method, and the copy in TCRdb shows in-frame clones only, minus some. The sample lists approximately 38,000 clones, 75% to 90% occurring once. Sequencing was performed on peripheral blood. These TCRs come from a man aged 30 to 39 with active or convalescent COVID-19. CDR3s include the opening cysteine and the closing phenylalanine or tryptophan. A D gene is named only where the DNA matches it firmly. Rows may omit the clone size; those that give it use once, few, many or a size class.

j_gene: TRBJ2-5
d_gene: TRBD1
v_gene: TRBV7-3
abundance: NA
CDR3aa: CASSPRTGRGEETQYF
CDR3nt: TGTGCCAGCAGCCCGAGGACAGGGCGAGGGGAAGAGACCCAGTACTTC

j_gene: TRBJ2-1
d_gene: TRBD1
v_gene: TRBV5-8
abundance: once
CDR3aa: CASSHRGHQINNEQFF
CDR3nt: TGTGCCAGCAGCCACAGGGGACACCAAATAAACAATGAGCAGTTCTTC

j_gene: TRBJ1-1
d_gene: NA
v_gene: TRBV18
abundance: NA
CDR3aa: CASSTNKDTEAFF
CDR3nt: TGTGCCAGCTCAACTAATAAGGACACTGAAGCTTTCTTT

j_gene: TRBJ1-4
d_gene: NA
v_gene: TRBV18
abundance: NA
CDR3aa: CASSTSLGRGATNEKLFF
CDR3nt: TGTGCCAGCTCAACGAGTCTAGGACGGGGGGCAACTAATGAAAAACTGTTTTTT

j_gene: TRBJ1-4
d_gene: NA
v_gene: TRBV15
abundance: NA
CDR3aa: CATSRGVTGSDEKLFF
CDR3nt: TGTGCCACCAGCAGAGGAGTAACAGGGTCGGATGAAAAACTGTTTTTT

j_gene: TRBJ2-1
d_gene: TRBD2
v_gene: TRBV27
abundance: NA
CDR3aa: CASSLQNSGNNEQFF
CDR3nt: TGTGCCAGCAGCCTTCAGAACAGCGGGAACAATGAGCAGTTCTTC

j_gene: TRBJ2-1
d_gene: TRBD2
v_gene: TRBV4-3
abundance: once
CDR3aa: CASSQDTRGTYNEQFF
CDR3nt: TGCGCCAGCAGCCAAGATACGCGGGGGACCTACAATGAGCAGTTCTTC

j_gene: TRBJ2-2
d_gene: NA
v_gene: TRBV6-5
abundance: NA
CDR3aa: CASSPRSREAGELFF
CDR3nt: TGTGCCAGCAGTCCCCGGAGTAGGGAGGCCGGGGAGCTGTTTTTT

j_gene: TRBJ2-3
d_gene: TRBD1
v_gene: TRBV5-1
abundance: NA
CDR3aa: CASSLGQGATDTQYF
CDR3nt: TGCGCCAGCAGCTTGGGGCAGGGGGCAACAGATACGCAGTATTTT

j_gene: TRBJ2-7
d_gene: NA
v_gene: TRBV3-1/TRBV3-2
abundance: NA
CDR3aa: CASSQGPDYEQYF
CDR3nt: TGTGCCAGCAGCCAAGGTCCAGACTACGAGCAGTACTTC

j_gene: TRBJ1-4
d_gene: NA
v_gene: TRBV29-1
abundance: NA
CDR3aa: CSALSWSNEKLFF
CDR3nt: TGCAGTGCTTTATCCTGGAGTAATGAAAAACTGTTTTTT

j_gene: TRBJ2-7
d_gene: NA
v_gene: TRBV5-5
abundance: NA
CDR3aa: CASSLGTRVEAYEQYF
CDR3nt: TGTGCCAGCAGCTTGGGGACCAGGGTAGAAGCCTACGAGCAGTACTTC

j_gene: TRBJ2-1
d_gene: TRBD1
v_gene: TRBV5-1
abundance: NA
CDR3aa: CASSFPGQGTIYNEQFF
CDR3nt: TGCGCCAGCAGCTTCCCGGGACAGGGGACCATCTACAATGAGCAGTTCTTC

j_gene: TRBJ1-2
d_gene: TRBD1
v_gene: TRBV4-1
abundance: NA
CDR3aa: CASSQDRGRRSYTF
CDR3nt: TGCGCCAGCAGCCAGGACAGGGGCCGCCGAAGCTACACCTTC

j_gene: TRBJ2-1
d_gene: NA
v_gene: TRBV11-2
abundance: NA
CDR3aa: CASSLGQGGDNEQFF
CDR3nt: TGTGCCAGCAGCTTAGGGCAGGGCGGTGACAATGAGCAGTTCTTC

j_gene: TRBJ2-2
d_gene: TRBD1
v_gene: TRBV11-1
abundance: NA
CDR3aa: CAEGDRGVFGELFF
CDR3nt: TGTGCCGAGGGGGACAGGGGGGTCTTCGGGGAGCTGTTTTTT

j_gene: TRBJ1-5
d_gene: NA
v_gene: TRBV9
abundance: NA
CDR3aa: CASSGTDSNQPQHF
CDR3nt: TGTGCCAGCAGCGGGACAGATAGCAATCAGCCCCAGCATTTT

j_gene: TRBJ1-4
d_gene: TRBD1
v_gene: TRBV11-2
abundance: NA
CDR3aa: CASSRLHTGTGDTLFF
CDR3nt: TGTGCCAGCAGCCGCTTGCATACCGGGACAGGCGACACTCTGTTTTTT

j_gene: TRBJ1-4
d_gene: TRBD1
v_gene: TRBV6-5
abundance: NA
CDR3aa: CASSPQGDNEKLFF
CDR3nt: TGTGCCAGCAGTCCACAGGGGGATAATGAAAAACTGTTTTTT

j_gene: TRBJ2-2
d_gene: NA
v_gene: TRBV19
abundance: NA
CDR3aa: CASSIDLVRNTGELFF
CDR3nt: TGTGCCAGTAGTATAGATCTAGTGAGAAACACCGGGGAGCTGTTTTTT

j_gene: TRBJ2-3
d_gene: TRBD2
v_gene: TRBV5-1
abundance: NA
CDR3aa: CASSTGGSGGTDTQYF
CDR3nt: TGCGCCAGCAGCACCGGTGGAAGCGGGGGCACAGATACGCAGTATTTT

j_gene: TRBJ2-1
d_gene: NA
v_gene: TRBV18
abundance: once
CDR3aa: CASSPLKGVGEQFF
CDR3nt: TGTGCCAGCTCACCATTGAAGGGAGTCGGTGAGCAGTTCTTC

j_gene: TRBJ2-3
d_gene: TRBD2
v_gene: TRBV6-1
abundance: NA
CDR3aa: CASSEAKTSRTDTQYF
CDR3nt: TGTGCCAGCAGTGAAGCGAAGACTAGCCGAACAGATACGCAGTATTTT

j_gene: TRBJ2-5
d_gene: NA
v_gene: TRBV5-1
abundance: NA
CDR3aa: CASSVQGKETQYF
CDR3nt: TGCGCCAGCAGCGTCCAGGGGAAAGAGACCCAGTACTTC

j_gene: TRBJ2-7
d_gene: NA
v_gene: TRBV3-1/TRBV3-2
abundance: NA
CDR3aa: CASSPGTGYEQYF
CDR3nt: TGTGCCAGCAGCCCGGGGACTGGCTACGAGCAGTACTTC

j_gene: TRBJ1-1
d_gene: NA
v_gene: TRBV19
abundance: NA
CDR3aa: CASSRVEDTEAFF
CDR3nt: TGTGCCAGTAGTAGGGTGGAGGACACTGAAGCTTTCTTT

j_gene: TRBJ1-5
d_gene: NA
v_gene: TRBV28
abundance: NA
CDR3aa: CASSLFGGLWQPQHF
CDR3nt: TGTGCCAGCAGTTTATTTGGAGGGCTGTGGCAGCCCCAGCATTTT

j_gene: TRBJ1-1
d_gene: NA
v_gene: TRBV7-2
abundance: once
CDR3aa: CASSLARANTEAFF
CDR3nt: TGTGCCAGCAGCTTAGCGAGGGCGAACACTGAAGCTTTCTTT

j_gene: TRBJ2-5
d_gene: NA
v_gene: TRBV7-9
abundance: NA
CDR3aa: CASQPRGRGRQETQYF
CDR3nt: TGTGCCAGCCAACCCCGGGGCAGGGGACGCCAAGAGACCCAGTACTTC

j_gene: TRBJ1-5
d_gene: NA
v_gene: TRBV6-5
abundance: few
CDR3aa: CASSFTGQGSPQHF
CDR3nt: TGTGCCAGCAGTTTTACAGGCCAGGGTTCGCCCCAGCATTTT

j_gene: TRBJ1-1
d_gene: NA
v_gene: TRBV7-3
abundance: NA
CDR3aa: CASSTGMNTEAFF
CDR3nt: TGTGCCAGCAGCACCGGGATGAACACTGAAGCTTTCTTT

j_gene: TRBJ1-5
d_gene: NA
v_gene: TRBV5-1
abundance: NA
CDR3aa: CASSLDASGTQTQPQHF
CDR3nt: TGCGCCAGCAGCTTGGATGCCTCGGGGACACAGACTCAGCCCCAGCATTTT

j_gene: TRBJ2-5
d_gene: TRBD1
v_gene: TRBV6-1
abundance: NA
CDR3aa: CASSDAGGTGTLMETQYF
CDR3nt: TGTGCCAGCAGTGATGCAGGTGGGACAGGGACTCTAATGGAGACCCAGTACTTC

j_gene: TRBJ2-1
d_gene: TRBD2
v_gene: TRBV19
abundance: NA
CDR3aa: CASSMNSRGGNEQFF
CDR3nt: TGTGCCAGTAGTATGAACTCGCGGGGGGGGAATGAGCAGTTCTTC

j_gene: TRBJ1-1
d_gene: NA
v_gene: TRBV10-3
abundance: NA
CDR3aa: CAISEGHSNTEAFF
CDR3nt: TGTGCCATCAGTGAAGGACACTCGAACACTGAAGCTTTCTTT

j_gene: TRBJ2-3
d_gene: TRBD1
v_gene: TRBV7-2
abundance: NA
CDR3aa: CATSQGLTDTQYF
CDR3nt: TGTGCCACCTCACAGGGGTTAACAGATACGCAGTATTTT

j_gene: TRBJ2-2
d_gene: TRBD2
v_gene: TRBV7-6
abundance: NA
CDR3aa: CASSLPPSGTNTGELFF
CDR3nt: TGTGCCAGCAGCTTACCCCCTAGCGGGACGAACACCGGGGAGCTGTTTTTT

j_gene: TRBJ1-5
d_gene: NA
v_gene: TRBV27
abundance: NA
CDR3aa: CASSLALVGGGNQPQHF
CDR3nt: TGTGCCAGCAGTTTAGCCCTAGTGGGAGGGGGTAATCAGCCCCAGCATTTT

j_gene: TRBJ2-2
d_gene: NA
v_gene: TRBV19
abundance: NA
CDR3aa: CASTPPGWRGELFF
CDR3nt: TGTGCCAGTACCCCCCCCGGGTGGAGAGGGGAGCTGTTTTTT

j_gene: TRBJ2-3
d_gene: TRBD1
v_gene: TRBV19
abundance: NA
CDR3aa: CATGQGPDTQYF
CDR3nt: TGTGCCACCGGACAGGGCCCGGATACGCAGTATTTT

j_gene: TRBJ2-2
d_gene: NA
v_gene: TRBV4-1
abundance: NA
CDR3aa: CASSQERTGELFF
CDR3nt: TGCGCCAGCAGCCAAGAGCGCACCGGGGAGCTGTTTTTT

j_gene: TRBJ1-2
d_gene: NA
v_gene: TRBV19
abundance: NA
CDR3aa: CASSLTGATGYGYTF
CDR3nt: TGTGCCAGTAGTTTGACCGGTGCTACAGGGTATGGCTACACCTTC

j_gene: TRBJ1-2
d_gene: TRBD1
v_gene: TRBV18
abundance: NA
CDR3aa: CASSARQGYGYTF
CDR3nt: TGTGCCAGCTCAGCCCGACAGGGCTATGGCTACACCTTC

j_gene: TRBJ1-1
d_gene: NA
v_gene: TRBV4-3
abundance: NA
CDR3aa: CASSQDHGDNTEAFF
CDR3nt: TGCGCCAGCAGCCAAGATCACGGGGATAACACTGAAGCTTTCTTT

j_gene: TRBJ2-7
d_gene: NA
v_gene: TRBV3-1/TRBV3-2
abundance: NA
CDR3aa: CASSQANYEQYF
CDR3nt: TGTGCCAGCAGCCAAGCTAACTACGAGCAGTACTTC

j_gene: TRBJ1-2
d_gene: NA
v_gene: TRBV19
abundance: NA
CDR3aa: CASTEGGGYTF
CDR3nt: TGTGCCAGTACGGAAGGCGGTGGCTACACCTTC

j_gene: TRBJ1-2
d_gene: TRBD1
v_gene: TRBV7-9
abundance: NA
CDR3aa: CASSFRTGGFGYTF
CDR3nt: TGTGCCAGCAGCTTTCGGACAGGGGGATTTGGCTACACCTTC

j_gene: TRBJ1-5
d_gene: TRBD1
v_gene: TRBV19
abundance: NA
CDR3aa: CASSTTGGTGYSNQPQHF
CDR3nt: TGTGCCAGTAGCACTACCGGGGGGACAGGATATAGCAATCAGCCCCAGCATTTT

j_gene: TRBJ2-1
d_gene: TRBD2
v_gene: TRBV29-1
abundance: NA
CDR3aa: CSVVTSGRSGYNEQFF
CDR3nt: TGCAGCGTAGTGACTAGCGGGAGGTCGGGCTACAATGAGCAGTTCTTC

j_gene: TRBJ2-5
d_gene: NA
v_gene: TRBV7-2
abundance: few
CDR3aa: CASSLTAPGTEETQYF
CDR3nt: TGTGCCAGCAGCTTAACGGCTCCTGGGACTGAAGAGACCCAGTACTTC

j_gene: TRBJ2-2
d_gene: NA
v_gene: TRBV29-1
abundance: NA
CDR3aa: CSALDTGLLGSGELFF
CDR3nt: TGCAGCGCTCTAGATACAGGGCTTCTGGGGAGCGGGGAGCTGTTTTTT

j_gene: TRBJ1-5
d_gene: TRBD1
v_gene: TRBV19
abundance: NA
CDR3aa: CASSPPTGGIQPQHF
CDR3nt: TGTGCCAGTAGTCCCCCCACAGGGGGTATCCAGCCCCAGCATTTT

j_gene: TRBJ1-3
d_gene: TRBD1
v_gene: TRBV18
abundance: NA
CDR3aa: CASSAGQGNSGNTIYF
CDR3nt: TGTGCCAGCTCGGCAGGACAGGGCAACTCTGGAAACACCATATATTTT

j_gene: TRBJ1-2
d_gene: NA
v_gene: TRBV5-1
abundance: few
CDR3aa: CASSRDNYGYTF
CDR3nt: TGCGCCAGCAGCCGGGATAACTATGGCTACACCTTC

j_gene: TRBJ1-6
d_gene: NA
v_gene: TRBV3-1/TRBV3-2
abundance: NA
CDR3aa: CASSQYEGSPLHF
CDR3nt: TGTGCCAGCAGCCAATACGAGGGATCACCCCTCCACTTT

j_gene: TRBJ1-4
d_gene: NA
v_gene: TRBV25-1
abundance: NA
CDR3aa: CASTKQATNEKLFF
CDR3nt: TGTGCCAGCACCAAACAAGCAACTAATGAAAAACTGTTTTTT

j_gene: TRBJ2-1
d_gene: NA
v_gene: TRBV7-9
abundance: once
CDR3aa: CASSLIVSGEQFF
CDR3nt: TGTGCCAGCAGCTTAATAGTCTCCGGGGAGCAGTTCTTC

j_gene: TRBJ2-2
d_gene: NA
v_gene: TRBV10-3
abundance: NA
CDR3aa: CAISRDTGELFF
CDR3nt: TGTGCCATCTCGCGGGACACCGGGGAGCTGTTTTTT

j_gene: TRBJ1-2
d_gene: TRBD1
v_gene: TRBV29-1
abundance: NA
CDR3aa: CSAVPRTGQDGGYTF
CDR3nt: TGCAGCGCCGTACCCCGGACAGGCCAGGATGGAGGCTACACCTTC

j_gene: TRBJ2-6
d_gene: NA
v_gene: TRBV5-1
abundance: NA
CDR3aa: CASSLRSNSGANVLTF
CDR3nt: TGCGCCAGCAGCTTGCGTTCTAACTCTGGGGCCAACGTCCTGACTTTC